The clone carrying this T cell receptor (beta chain) was found a few times. In germline, CDR1 is SNHLY, CDR2 FYNNEI. This CDR3 is built from 16 residues. V was pared by 6 bases and J by 0 bases, with 18 bases between. This entry belongs to a study of T-cell memory formation after mild COVID-19. TCR alpha and TCR beta cDNA libraries carrying sample barcodes and UMIs came from 5'RACE with constant-segment primers. A single record per CDR3 protein comes from TCRdb applying MiXCR to the 5' RACE reads. The sample includes 500,000 to 650,000 distinct CDR3 sequences, about 22% of them seen just once. V gene TRBV2 combines with J gene TRBJ2-7; D possibly corresponds to TRBD2 (6 bases). What was sequenced was PBMCs or a T cell subset sorted from them (not recorded which). The origin of this receptor is an adult woman who had mild COVID-19 (a few samples of this study predate the infection). Cell type and time point are not known. The DNA of the CDR3 is TGTGCCAGCAGCCGCCGGGAGCGGCCGAGCTCCTACGAGCAGTACTTC. This codes for CASSRRERPSSYEQYF.